This TCR beta chain was identified during a study of blood T cell repertoires in COVID-19. CDR3 length equals 15 residues. From germline, CDR1 is KGHSH and CDR2 LQKENI. V dropped 3 bases and J dropped 8; count of bases not matched to a gene: 8. Generated by immunoSEQ multiplex PCR, the TCRdb table keeps only in-frame clones and is missing some. This table holds under 200,000 clones, more than 80% found once. The receptor was derived from a man aged 45-60 years with acute or convalescent COVID-19. Sequenced sample: peripheral blood. The genes are TRBV18 and TRBJ1-4; TRBD1 matches at 8 bases. For the CDR3, the DNA is TGTGCCAGCTCACCCTCCACAGGACAGGGAGAAAAACTGTTTTTT. Residues: CASSPSTGQGEKLFF. Full variable domain (missing parts from reference TRBV18 and TRBJ1-4): NAGVMQNPRHLVRRRGQEARLRCSPMKGHSHVYWYRQLPEEGLKFMVYLQKENIIDESGMPKERFSAEFPKEGPSILRIQQVVRGDSAAYFCASSPSTGQGEKLFFGSGTQLSVL.